One sample yielded the 32 T cell receptor beta chains listed below, sequenced in a study of cytomegalovirus exposure and HLA in healthy donors. This PCR relied on a set of 60 Vbeta primers and 13 Jbeta primers. Only in-frame clones appear in the TCRdb table, and some are missing; sequencing was by immunoSEQ multiplex PCR. The sample records some 130,000 clones, approximately 61% being singletons. The specimen sequenced was PBMCs. The receptors come from a woman in her forties in good health and CMV-seronegative.

The chain recombines TRBV6-5 with TRBJ2-1; the match to TRBD1 covers 10 bases. J gave up 4 bases and V 0 bases, and 3 bases lay outside the gene matches. CDR1 MNHEY and CDR2 SVGAGI come from the germline V gene. The CDR3 length is 16 residues. Here the CDR3 reads CASSYSRQGAYNEQFF. The CDR3 DNA sequence: TGTGCCAGCAGTTACTCCAGACAGGGGGCTTACAATGAGCAGTTCTTC.

This clone showed up just a few times. This sequence joins TRBV2 and TRBJ2-5; the D gene is possibly TRBD1 (6 bases). This CDR3 comprises 11 residues. V was shortened by 6 bases and J by 4 bases, with 6 bases between the two germline ends. Germline V gene sequence: CDR1 SNHLY, CDR2 FYNNEI. The CDR3: CASRGGETQYF. The CDR3 DNA sequence: TGTGCCAGCAGAGGGGGAGAGACCCAGTACTTC.

The V gene is TRBV15, the J gene TRBJ1-1; D is possibly TRBD1 (6 bases). CDR3 length equals 12 residues. Germline-derived CDR1 and CDR2 are LNHNV and YYDKDF (reference sequence). The V end lost 11 bases, the J end lost 1 base, and 11 bases lay between the germline ends. CDR3 sequence reads: CAFAGENTEAFF. CDR3 sequence (DNA): TGTGCCTTTGCAGGGGAGAACACTGAAGCTTTCTTT.

The chain combines TRBV30 with TRBJ2-5, with TRBD1 matching over 7 bases. TRBJ2-7 explains the end of the DNA better; the J call may be wrong. There are 12 residues in the CDR3. The germline gives CDR1 GTSNPN, CDR2 SVGIG (reference sequence). CDR3 loop: CAWGTEPYEQYF. CDR3 bases: TGTGCCTGGGGGACAGAACCCTACGAGCAGTACTTC.

The chain is built from TRBV5-1 and TRBJ1-1; D gene ambiguous. The germline V and J ends were trimmed by 5 bases and 0 bases, with 14 bases remaining between them. Germline lookup yields CDR1 SGHRS and CDR2 YFSETQ. There are 15 residues in the CDR3. In nucleotides, the CDR3 is TGCGCCAGCAGTCCCCGGAGGACCATGAACACTGAAGCTTTCTTT. Protein product: CASSPRRTMNTEAFF.

The chain links TRBV21-1 to TRBJ2-7; the table's D gene call, TRBD2, was not cross checked with the DNA. TRBV21-1 is a documented pseudogene. The CDR3 totals 16 residues. The DNA of the CDR3 is TGTGCCAGCAGCAAATTAGAGGGCAGAGGTACCTACGAGCAGTACTTC. Protein: CASSKLEGRGTYEQYF.

The chain employs TRBV4-1 and TRBJ2-7; 11 bases are shared with TRBD1. This CDR3 comprises 15 residues. The ends lost 1 base at V and 4 bases at J; junction bases unmatched: 3. From germline, CDR1 is MGHRA and CDR2 YSYEKL. The CDR3 here is CASSQGTGGAYEQYF. Written as DNA, the CDR3 is TGCGCCAGCAGCCAAGGGACAGGGGGCGCGTACGAGCAGTACTTC.

The CDR3 protein is CAWGTGQRNTIYF. As DNA, the CDR3 is TGTGCCTGGGGGACAGGACAAAGAAACACCATATATTTT. V is TRBV30 and J is TRBJ1-3, with TRBD1 matching 8 bases. The germline V gene encodes CDR1 GTSNPN and CDR2 SVGIG (reference sequence). J was trimmed by 5 bases and V by 5 bases; bases with no gene match: 5. The CDR3 has 13 residues.

The V call is TRBV6-1, the J call TRBJ1-3; D is uncertain. The CDR3 totals 13 residues. V gave up 6 bases and J gave up 0 bases, with 6 bases separating them. Looked up from germline, CDR1 is MNHNS and CDR2 is SASEGT. CDR3 in amino acids: CASRQFSGNTIYF. The CDR3 DNA reads as TGTGCCAGCAGACAATTCTCTGGAAACACCATATATTTT.

V gene TRBV4-1 combines with J gene TRBJ2-7, with a weak D call TRBD1 (6 bases). The CDR3 has 16 residues. Trimming removed 0 bases at V and 2 bases at J, with 14 bases between. From germline, CDR1 is MGHRA and CDR2 YSYEKL. The CDR3 sequence: CASSQDGWTVTYEQYF. CDR3 nucleotides: TGCGCCAGCAGCCAAGACGGCTGGACAGTCACCTACGAGCAGTACTTC.

As concerns this clone: Different DNA sequences within this sample yield the same CDR3. V and J are TRBV5-6 and TRBJ1-1; no definite D call. Between the trimmed V and J ends, which lost 0 bases and 1 base, there was a span of 10 bases. CDR1 and CDR2 (germline): SGHDT, YYEEEE. The CDR3 runs 15 residues. In DNA, the CDR3 is TGTGCCAGCAGCTTGGGCCCCGGAGGGAACACTGAAGCTTTCTTT. It encodes CASSLGPGGNTEAFF. Drawing the rest from reference TRBV5-6 and TRBJ1-1, the complete variable domain is DAGVTQSPTHLIKTRGQQVTLRCSPKSGHDTVSWYQQALGQGPQFIFQYYEEEERQRGNFPDRFSGHQFPNYSSELNVNALLLGDSALYLCASSLGPGGNTEAFFGQGTRLTVV.

CDR3 DNA: TGCGCCAGCAGCCAAGAGGGGGGCAATGAGCAGTTCTTC. It is translated as CASSQEGGNEQFF. The rearrangement uses TRBV4-3 and TRBJ2-1; D perhaps matches TRBD2 (6 bases). V was clipped by 0 bases and J by 6 bases, with 6 bases between them. Germline V gene data show CDR1 as LGHNA and CDR2 as YSLEER. The CDR3 totals 13 residues.

The genes are TRBV7-9 and TRBJ1-1, with 10 bases lining up with TRBD1. Germline values: CDR1 SEHNR, CDR2 FQNEAQ (reference sequence). Losses at the gene ends were 6 bases for V and 1 base for J; bases not matched to a gene: 14. The CDR3 sequence is 18 residues long. The CDR3 spells CASRGPPTGGRRNTEAFF. For the CDR3, the DNA is TGTGCCAGCAGAGGACCTCCGACAGGGGGCAGGAGGAACACTGAAGCTTTCTTT.

This clone was seen more than once but under ten times. The V gene is TRBV18, the J gene TRBJ2-7, with a tentative D call TRBD2 (7 bases). Trimming cost V 3 bases and J 2 bases, with 14 bases left between them. The CDR3 extends over 15 amino acids. The germline CDR1 and CDR2 sequences are KGHSH and LQKENI. The CDR3 nucleotides are TGTGCCAGCTCACCCGGGGGCGGGGGACCCTACGAGCAGTACTTC. It is translated as CASSPGGGGPYEQYF.

The V and J genes are TRBV7-2 and TRBJ1-2; tentatively, D is TRBD1 (5 bases). The ends were cut back, 0 bases at V and 6 bases at J, with 11 bases in the middle. CDR3 length: 14 residues. Germline loops: CDR1 SGHTA, CDR2 FQGNSA. DNA for the CDR3: TGTGCCAGCAGCTTAGCTGGCAGGGAACATGGCTACACCTTC. Protein sequence: CASSLAGREHGYTF. Filled out from reference TRBV7-2 and TRBJ1-2, the complete variable domain reads GAGVSQSPSNKVTEKGKDVELRCDPISGHTALYWYRQSLGQGLEFLIYFQGNSAPDKSGLPSDRFSAERTGGSVSTLTIQRTQQEDSAVYLCASSLAGREHGYTFGSGTRLTVV.

The chain has TRBV2 and TRBJ2-2, with D perhaps matching TRBD1 (6 bases). The length of the CDR3 is 15 residues. Germline V lookup: CDR1 SNHLY, CDR2 FYNNEI. V lost 7 bases to trimming and J lost 4 bases, with 16 bases between them. The DNA of the CDR3 is TGTGCCAGCACCGTACCTACAGGGCGCACCGGGGAGCTGTTTTTT. Translating it yields CASTVPTGRTGELFF.

Only a few counts were recorded for this clone. The chain couples TRBV4-3 to TRBJ1-4; no clear D. Germline assignment: CDR1 LGHNA and CDR2 YSLEER. The V end was cut by 0 bases, the J end by 0 bases, with 8 bases between. This CDR3 comprises 16 residues. The CDR3 spells CASSQDQQATNEKLFF. CDR3 sequence (DNA): TGCGCCAGCAGCCAAGATCAACAAGCAACTAATGAAAAACTGTTTTTT.

The chain links TRBV7-7 to TRBJ2-5; D gene uncertain. This CDR3 is built from 14 residues. V gave up 5 bases and J gave up 7 bases, with 17 bases separating them. Per the germline V gene, CDR1 is SSHAT and CDR2 is FNYEAQ (reference sequence). The CDR3 spells CASSELGLDGTQYF. DNA of the CDR3: TGTGCCAGCAGCGAGCTTGGTCTAGATGGGACCCAGTACTTC. Variable domain in full (rest from reference TRBV7-7 and TRBJ2-5): GAGVSQSPRYKVTKRGQDVTLRCDPISSHATLYWYQQALGQGPEFLTYFNYEAQPDKSGLPSDRFSAERPEGSISTLTIQRTEQRDSAMYRCASSELGLDGTQYFGPGTRLLVL.

The CDR3 here is CSVAGRARETQYF. CDR3 nucleotides: TGCAGCGTTGCTGGCAGGGCAAGAGAGACCCAGTACTTC. V and J are TRBV29-1 and TRBJ2-5; possibly TRBD1 for D (5 bases). The V gene's germline CDR1 is SQVTM and CDR2 ANQGSEA. CDR3 size: 13 residues. V was trimmed by 4 bases and J by 4 bases, leaving 13 bases between them. The whole variable domain, remainder taken from reference TRBV29-1 and TRBJ2-5, is SAVISQKPSRDICQRGTSLTIQCQVDSQVTMMFWYRQQPGQSLTLIATANQGSEATYESGFVIDKFPISRPNLTFSTLTVSNMSPEDSSIYLCSVAGRARETQYFGPGTRLLVL.

This chain uses TRBV18 with TRBJ1-6, with D perhaps matching TRBD1 (5 bases). Trimming removed 4 bases from V and 7 bases from J, with 14 bases in between. CDR3 size: 15 residues. Germline V gene lookup returns CDR1 KGHSH and CDR2 LQKENI. CDR3 protein: CASSLHGGENSPLHF. The CDR3 DNA is TGTGCCAGCTCACTCCACGGGGGAGAGAATTCACCCCTCCACTTT. Complete variable domain (other parts from reference TRBV18 and TRBJ1-6): NAGVMQNPRHLVRRRGQEARLRCSPMKGHSHVYWYRQLPEEGLKFMVYLQKENIIDESGMPKERFSAEFPKEGPSILRIQQVVRGDSAAYFCASSLHGGENSPLHFGNGTRLTVT.

In the case of this clone: The sample holds other DNA sequences that translate to the same CDR3. The chain links TRBV5-1 to TRBJ2-1; 7 nucleotides agree with TRBD2. V lost 4 bases and J lost 2; bases outside the gene matches: 9. Germline CDR1 reads SGHRS; CDR2 reads YFSETQ. The CDR3 is made up of 16 amino acids. DNA of the CDR3: TGCGCCAGCAGCCTTGAATGGGGGGGGACCTACAATGAGCAGTTCTTC. Translation: CASSLEWGGTYNEQFF.

This clone was observed a few times. The rearrangement joins TRBV5-5 to TRBJ1-1, with a possible D match to TRBD1 (5 bases). CDR3 length: 14 amino acids. Germline V gene sequence: CDR1 SGHKS, CDR2 YYEKEE (reference sequence). Between the trimmed V and J ends, which lost 7 bases and 4 bases, there was a span of 17 bases. CDR3 coding DNA: TGTGCCAGCCGGAGCGGGGGGTCGGGCACTGAAGCTTTCTTT. Its protein product is CASRSGGSGTEAFF.

J is TRBJ2-3 and V is TRBV12-5, with 7 bases that match TRBD2. V was pared by 1 base and J by 8 bases, with 6 bases of the junction left unmatched. Looked up from germline, CDR1 is LGHNT and CDR2 is FRNRAP. The length of the CDR3 is 14 residues. The CDR3 spells CASGLERLAGTQYF. As DNA, the CDR3 is TGTGCTAGTGGTTTGGAAAGACTAGCAGGTACGCAGTATTTT.

This clone is a singleton in its sample. The CDR3 DNA follows: TGCGCCAGCAGCTTGGAGGCTAGCGGGGGGGCCCGGCAGTTCTTC. The encoded protein is CASSLEASGGARQFF. This sequence joins TRBV5-1 and TRBJ2-1; 12 nucleotides line up with TRBD2. Germline values: CDR1 SGHRS, CDR2 YFSETQ. The V and J ends lost 0 bases and 12 bases, in that order; junction bases with no gene match: 7. This CDR3 contains 15 residues.

This chain joins TRBV7-2 and TRBJ2-7; 10 bases are shared with TRBD2. V was clipped by 2 bases and J by 4 bases; unmatched bases: 2. This CDR3 has 14 amino acids. Germline loops: CDR1 SGHTA, CDR2 FQGNSA. The CDR3 loop is CASSLSGGAYEQYF. In nucleotides, the CDR3 is TGTGCCAGCAGCTTAAGCGGGGGGGCTTACGAGCAGTACTTC. The variable domain in full, with the rest retrieved from reference TRBV7-2 and TRBJ2-7, is GAGVSQSPSNKVTEKGKDVELRCDPISGHTALYWYRQSLGQGLEFLIYFQGNSAPDKSGLPSDRFSAERTGGSVSTLTIQRTQQEDSAVYLCASSLSGGAYEQYFGPGTRLTVT.

The chain recombines TRBV27 with TRBJ2-1; D is ambiguous. This CDR3 has 16 residues. Germline V gene data show CDR1 as MNHEY and CDR2 as SMNVEV (reference sequence). V was pared by 2 bases and J by 1 base, with 12 bases between. The CDR3 loop reads CASSLNYQLSYNEQFF. CDR3 nucleotide sequence: TGTGCCAGCAGTTTAAATTACCAGTTGTCCTACAATGAGCAGTTCTTC.

This chain joins TRBV7-2 and TRBJ2-2; no reliable D call. CDR3 length equals 12 residues. V was pared by 6 bases and J by 8 bases, with 10 bases between. From germline, CDR1 is SGHTA and CDR2 FQGNSA. Here the CDR3 reads CASSQKLGELFF. The CDR3 region has the DNA TGTGCCAGCAGTCAAAAGCTGGGGGAGCTGTTTTTT.

This chain uses TRBV5-1 with TRBJ1-2; possible D gene TRBD1, 5 bases. CDR3 length equals 15 residues. From germline, CDR1 is SGHRS and CDR2 YFSETQ. Trimming took 0 bases from V and 6 from J, leaving 15 bases between them. Written as DNA, the CDR3 is TGCGCCAGCAGCTTGGACAGGTTCATTGGGGATGGCTACACCTTC. It specifies CASSLDRFIGDGYTF.

The V call is TRBV2, the J call TRBJ2-2; TRBD1 matches at 11 bases. In germline, CDR1 is SNHLY, CDR2 FYNNEI. The CDR3 contains 15 residues. J lost 4 bases, V lost 9 bases, and 7 bases had no gene match. Here the CDR3 reads CARTGTGGSTGELFF. The CDR3 DNA is TGTGCCAGAACCGGGACAGGGGGATCCACCGGGGAGCTGTTTTTT.

The V and J genes are TRBV7-2 and TRBJ1-1; D perhaps matches TRBD1 (6 bases). Trimming cost V 1 base and J 4 bases, with 7 bases left between them. Per the germline V gene, CDR1 is SGHTA and CDR2 is FQGNSA. This CDR3 has 13 residues. The CDR3 region has the DNA TGTGCCAGCAGCTTAGGACAGGCCACTGAAGCTTTCTTT. It is translated as CASSLGQATEAFF. Together with reference TRBV7-2 and TRBJ1-1, the CDR3 gives the full variable domain: GAGVSQSPSNKVTEKGKDVELRCDPISGHTALYWYRQSLGQGLEFLIYFQGNSAPDKSGLPSDRFSAERTGGSVSTLTIQRTQQEDSAVYLCASSLGQATEAFFGQGTRLTVV.

The V call is TRBV11-2, the J call TRBJ2-3; 7 bases line up with TRBD1. V lost 7 bases, J lost 0 bases, and 7 bases stayed unmatched. The CDR3 length is 15 residues. Germline V gene sequence: CDR1 SGHAT, CDR2 FQNNGV. The CDR3 DNA reads as TGTGCCAGCAAATGGACAGGAGGCAGCACAGATACGCAGTATTTT. This translates into CASKWTGGSTDTQYF.

The rearrangement links TRBV6-1 to TRBJ1-4; 7 positions agree with TRBD1. The CDR3 sequence is 18 residues long. V shed 4 bases and J 0 bases; nucleotides not matched to a gene: 11. Germline-derived CDR1 and CDR2 are MNHNS and SASEGT. The CDR3 here is CASSARQGTPATNEKLFF. CDR3 DNA: TGTGCCAGCAGTGCAAGACAGGGCACCCCTGCAACTAATGAAAAACTGTTTTTT.